This T cell receptor (beta chain) is drawn from a study of cytomegalovirus exposure and HLA in healthy donors. General study points: In an earlier analysis, about 90% or about 30%: the productive usage of most TCR beta V segments. A later analysis reportedly identified an Asian-associated ancestry cluster as carrying fewer N-insertions than the approximately 620-donor mean.

The PCR had 60 Vbeta and 13 Jbeta primers. Libraries were prepared by immunoSEQ multiplex PCR; TCRdb keeps only in-frame clonotypes and omits some of them. The sample includes fewer than 90,000 clones, around four fifths seen only once; the top ten take roughly 2.5%. This clone has a single count. Its antigen is not known. The source of this sequence is a male donor in good health and CMV-seropositive. Specimen: PBMCs.

The CDR3 DNA reads TGTGCCAGCAGTGAACGCAGGGGAAATCAGCCCCAGCATTTT. It specifies CASSERRGNQPQHF. The genes are TRBV6-1 and TRBJ1-5; D may be TRBD1 (6 bases). The length of the CDR3 is 14 residues. Germline lookup yields CDR1 MNHNS and CDR2 SASEGT. With 2 bases removed from V and 4 bases from J, the gap between germline ends came to 9 bases.